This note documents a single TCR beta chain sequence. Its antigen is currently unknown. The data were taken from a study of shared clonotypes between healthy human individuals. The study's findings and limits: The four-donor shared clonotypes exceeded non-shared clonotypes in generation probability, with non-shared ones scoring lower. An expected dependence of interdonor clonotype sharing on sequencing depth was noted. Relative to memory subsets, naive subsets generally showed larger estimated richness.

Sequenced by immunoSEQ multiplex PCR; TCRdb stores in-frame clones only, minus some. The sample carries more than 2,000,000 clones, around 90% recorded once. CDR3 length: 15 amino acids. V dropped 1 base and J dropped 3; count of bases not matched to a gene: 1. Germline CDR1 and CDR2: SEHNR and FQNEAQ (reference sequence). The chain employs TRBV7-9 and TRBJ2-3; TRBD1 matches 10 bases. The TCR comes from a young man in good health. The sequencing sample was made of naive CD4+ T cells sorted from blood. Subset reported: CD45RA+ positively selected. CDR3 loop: CASSLEGQGTDTQYF. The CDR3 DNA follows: TGTGCCAGCAGCTTAGAGGGACAGGGGACAGATACGCAGTATTTT.